This T cell receptor beta chain was sequenced in a study of cytotoxic CD8 clonotypes in ibrutinib-treated CLL. Study in general: On average, each sample had approximately 260,000 productive templates and approximately 100,000 productive rearrangements.

The table came from immunoSEQ multiplex PCR; TCRdb's copy has only in-frame clones and leaves some out. The table shows a few hundred thousand clones, with roughly 74% occurring only once. Deletions cut 6 bases from V and 9 bases from J, with 18 bases between. The CDR3 has 14 amino acids. Germline V gives CDR1 MDHEN, CDR2 SYDVKM. Points from the study as a whole: Clonality rose at ibrutinib response, held steady in sustained remission, and fell toward baseline at progression. Public clonotypes were rare and shrank or held steady on treatment.

Concerning this clone itself: Its antigen is still unknown.

The sequencing here drew on PBMCs, taken after 24 months of ibrutinib treatment. This sequence was found in a human donor with chronic lymphocytic leukemia. The chain couples TRBV28 to TRBJ1-5; maybe TRBD1 (6 bases). Written as DNA, the CDR3 is TGTGCCAGCAGGCAACCCTCTCAGGGGTGGCCCCAGCATTTT. Residues: CASRQPSQGWPQHF.